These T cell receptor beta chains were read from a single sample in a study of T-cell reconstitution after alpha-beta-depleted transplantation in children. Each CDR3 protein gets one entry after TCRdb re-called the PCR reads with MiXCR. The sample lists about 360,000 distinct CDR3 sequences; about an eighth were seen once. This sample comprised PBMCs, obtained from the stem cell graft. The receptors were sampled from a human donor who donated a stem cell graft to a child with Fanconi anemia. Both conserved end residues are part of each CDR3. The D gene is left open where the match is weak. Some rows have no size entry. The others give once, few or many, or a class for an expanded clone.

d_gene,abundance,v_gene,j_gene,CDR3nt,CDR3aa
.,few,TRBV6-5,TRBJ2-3,TGTGCCAGCAGTTACAGTGAGAGCACAGATACGCAGTATTTT,CASSYSESTDTQYF
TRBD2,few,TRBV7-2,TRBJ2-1,TGTGCCAGCAGCTTAGAGGCGGGGGGGCCTTACAATGAGCAGTTCTTC,CASSLEAGGPYNEQFF
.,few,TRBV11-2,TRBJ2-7,TGTGCCAGCAGTGGGCCCGGTTGGGGTTGGCCCCTCGAGCAGTACTTC,CASSGPGWGWPLEQYF
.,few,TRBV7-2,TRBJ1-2,TGTGCCAGCAGCCGTGACGCAGGGTACCTCTATGGCTACACCTTC,CASSRDAGYLYGYTF
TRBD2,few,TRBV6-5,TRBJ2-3,TGTGCCAGCAGTTCCCTCACCAAGGGGCGGGGGGGGACAGATACGCAGTATTTT,CASSSLTKGRGGTDTQYF
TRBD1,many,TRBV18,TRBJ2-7,TGTGCCAGCTCAGGCACCGGGACAGTGGACTCCTACGAGCAGTACTTC,CASSGTGTVDSYEQYF
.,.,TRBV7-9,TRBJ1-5,TGTGCCAGCAGCCCCAGTTGGGCGTATAGCAATCAGCCCCAGCATTTT,CASSPSWAYSNQPQHF
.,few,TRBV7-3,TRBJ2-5,TGTGCCAGCAGCCGTCTAGCTGGAGAGACCCAGTACTTC,CASSRLAGETQYF
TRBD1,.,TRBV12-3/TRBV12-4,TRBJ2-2,TGTGCCAGCAGTTCGCAACAGGGGGTGGAGCTGTTTTTT,CASSSQQGVELFF
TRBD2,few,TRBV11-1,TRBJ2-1,TGTGCCAGCAGCTTACAGAGCGGGGGGGTTTTCAATGAGCAGTTCTTC,CASSLQSGGVFNEQFF
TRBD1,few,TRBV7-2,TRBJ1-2,TGTGCCAGCAGACCCCATCAGGGGGTCCGAGGCTACACCTTC,CASRPHQGVRGYTF
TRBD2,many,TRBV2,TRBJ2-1,TGTGCCAGCAATGGCGGGACTATGTACAATGAGCAGTTCTTC,CASNGGTMYNEQFF
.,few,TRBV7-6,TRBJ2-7,TGTGCCAGCAGCTCAAAAACGGATGGAGGAGGCGAGCAGTACTTC,CASSSKTDGGGEQYF
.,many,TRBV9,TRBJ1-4,TGTGCCAGCAGCGTGGCCGGAGTATCTAATGAAAAACTGTTTTTT,CASSVAGVSNEKLFF
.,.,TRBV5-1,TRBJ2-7,TGCGCCAGCAGGGATGAGCAGGGTACTCTAAAGGAGCAGTACTTC,CASRDEQGTLKEQYF
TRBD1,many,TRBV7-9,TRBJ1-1,TGTGCCAGCAGCTCACAGGGGGGCGGGAACACTGAAGCTTTCTTT,CASSSQGGGNTEAFF
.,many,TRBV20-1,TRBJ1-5,TGCAGTGCGCCCTTGCGGGCCGCAGAGCGCAATCAGCCCCAGCATTTT,CSAPLRAAERNQPQHF
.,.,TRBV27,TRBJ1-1,TGTGCCAGCAGTTTATCGACGACAGGTGAAGCTTTCTTT,CASSLSTTGEAFF
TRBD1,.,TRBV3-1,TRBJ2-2,TGTGCCAGCAGCCGGCCGTCGGGCAGGGGGCAGGCCGGGGAGCTGTTTTTT,CASSRPSGRGQAGELFF
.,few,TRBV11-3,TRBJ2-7,TGTGCCAGCAGCTTACCTGGGAGGATCCACGAGCAGTACTTC,CASSLPGRIHEQYF
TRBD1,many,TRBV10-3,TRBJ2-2,TGTGCCATCAGCAGGGACAGGGGGTCCGGGGAGCTGTTTTTT,CAISRDRGSGELFF
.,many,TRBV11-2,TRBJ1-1,TGTGCCAGCAGCTTAGATGAACCGAACACTGAAGCTTTCTTT,CASSLDEPNTEAFF
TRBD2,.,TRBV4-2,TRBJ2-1,TGTGCCAGCAGCCAAGATACTAGCGGGGGAAATGAGCAGTTCTTC,CASSQDTSGGNEQFF
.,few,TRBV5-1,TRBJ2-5,TGCGCCAGCAGCACCCAGTCCAGGAGGGAGACCCAGTACTTC,CASSTQSRRETQYF
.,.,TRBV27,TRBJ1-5,TGTGCCAGCAGTTTTTCCAGGGGTGATCAGCCCCAGCATTTT,CASSFSRGDQPQHF
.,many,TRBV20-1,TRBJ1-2,TGCAGTGCTAGAGATCAGGTCCGTAACTATGGCTACACCTTC,CSARDQVRNYGYTF
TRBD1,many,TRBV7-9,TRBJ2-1,TGTGCCAGCAGCTTTCAGGGGGCGGCCCTATACAATGAGCAGTTCTTC,CASSFQGAALYNEQFF
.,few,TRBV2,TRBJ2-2,TGTGCCAGCAGTACCGGGGGAAACGCGAACACCGGGGAGCTGTTTTTT,CASSTGGNANTGELFF
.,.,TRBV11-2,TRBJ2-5,TGTGCCAGCAGCCAGACACGACAAGAGACCCAGTACTTC,CASSQTRQETQYF
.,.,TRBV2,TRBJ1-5,TGTGCCAGCAGTGGGCTAGGGACTGCGAGCAATCAGCCCCAGCATTTT,CASSGLGTASNQPQHF
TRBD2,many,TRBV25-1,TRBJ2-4,TGTGCCAGCAGTCCTGTGGGGGGGACGGGGAACATTCAGTACTTC,CASSPVGGTGNIQYF
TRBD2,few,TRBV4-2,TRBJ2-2,TGTGCCAGCAGCCAAGAGACCGGGGGGGCCACCGGGGAGCTGTTTTTT,CASSQETGGATGELFF
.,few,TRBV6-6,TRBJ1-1,TGTGCCAGCACGACCGGGGGTGAAGCTTTCTTT,CASTTGGEAFF
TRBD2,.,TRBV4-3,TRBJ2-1,TGCGCCAGCAGCCAAGATCAAGGACTAGCTTACAATGAGCAGTTCTTC,CASSQDQGLAYNEQFF
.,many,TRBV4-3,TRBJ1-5,TGCGCCAGCAGCCAAGATTACGCGGGGGTCATAAATCAGCCCCAGCATTTT,CASSQDYAGVINQPQHF
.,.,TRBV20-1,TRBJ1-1,TGCAGTGCTAGCCCAGACATGAACACTGAAGCTTTCTTT,CSASPDMNTEAFF
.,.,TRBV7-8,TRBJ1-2,TGTGCCAGCAGCTTAGAGGGCGGGGGGCGCCGAGGCTACACCTTC,CASSLEGGGRRGYTF
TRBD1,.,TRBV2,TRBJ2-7,TGTGCCAGCAGCCGGGACAGTGACTACGAGCAGTACTTC,CASSRDSDYEQYF
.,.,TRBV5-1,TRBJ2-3,TGCGCCAGCAGCTTGGCTTCAGCAGAGGGAACGCAGTATTTT,CASSLASAEGTQYF
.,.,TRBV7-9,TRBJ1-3,TGTGCCAGCAGCCCAAAGTTTGGAAACACCATATATTTT,CASSPKFGNTIYF
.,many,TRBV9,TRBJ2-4,TGTGCCAGCAGCGTAGCGGCGGGCAAAAACATTCAGTACTTC,CASSVAAGKNIQYF
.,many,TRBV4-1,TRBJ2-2,TGCGCCAGCAGCCAAGTCGGGCAGATCACCGGGGAGCTGTTTTTT,CASSQVGQITGELFF
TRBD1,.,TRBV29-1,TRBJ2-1,TGCAGCGTTGGGTCGGAGACAGGGGGAACGGATGAGCAGTTCTTC,CSVGSETGGTDEQFF
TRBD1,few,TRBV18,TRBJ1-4,TGTGCCAGCTCGTCGCAGACAGGGGCTAATGAAAAACTGTTTTTT,CASSSQTGANEKLFF
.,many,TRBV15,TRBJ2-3,TGTGCCACCAGCAGAGGAAGAGATACGCAGTATTTT,CATSRGRDTQYF
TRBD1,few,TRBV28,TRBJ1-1,TGTGCCAGCAGTTGGAATATGGGACAGATGAACACTGAAGCTTTCTTT,CASSWNMGQMNTEAFF
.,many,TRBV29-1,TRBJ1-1,TGCAGCGCCCTCGGAAGGGGAATGAACACTGAAGCTTTCTTT,CSALGRGMNTEAFF
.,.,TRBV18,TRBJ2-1,TGTGCCAGCTCACCAATGGGGGGTGAGCAGTTCTTC,CASSPMGGEQFF
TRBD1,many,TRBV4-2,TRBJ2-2,TGTGCCAGCAGCCAAAGGACAGGGATCACCGGGGAGCTGTTTTTT,CASSQRTGITGELFF
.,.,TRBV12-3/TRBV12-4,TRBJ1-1,TGTGCCAGCAGTTGGTGGCAGCACACTGAAGCTTTCTTT,CASSWWQHTEAFF
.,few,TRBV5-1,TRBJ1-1,TGCGCCAGCAGCTCCCAGGGTGAGTTGACTGAAGCTTTCTTT,CASSSQGELTEAFF
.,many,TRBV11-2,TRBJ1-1,TGTGCCAGCAGAGGACACAGGTACACTGAAGCTTTCTTT,CASRGHRYTEAFF
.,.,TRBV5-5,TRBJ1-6,TGTGCCAGCAGCTTGTGGCAGGGGATTGGTTCACCCCTCCACTTT,CASSLWQGIGSPLHF
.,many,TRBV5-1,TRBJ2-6,TGCGCCAGCAGCTTGTCACTCGGCGGTGGGGCCAACGTCCTGACTTTC,CASSLSLGGGANVLTF
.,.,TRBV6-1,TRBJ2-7,TGTGCCAGCAGTCTCGCGGCGGGGGCCACCTACGAGCAGTACTTC,CASSLAAGATYEQYF